This TCR beta chain was sequenced during a study of T cell repertoires in cytomegalovirus infection. Study as a whole: Recently identified HLA-C-restricted and well-studied HLA-B-restricted CMV epitopes were used. The public TCR beta signatures pointed to both CMV infection and matching HLA type. General study points: Within the response measured ex vivo, HLA-C-restricted CMV-specific TCR beta clonotypes were dominant.

Germline V gene sequence: CDR1 DFQATT, CDR2 SNEGSKA (reference sequence). Trimming removed 5 bases at V and 4 bases at J, with 9 bases between. The CDR3 totals 13 residues. TCRdb passed the reads through MiXCR, listing each CDR3 protein once. The repertoire holds under 95,000 distinct CDR3 sequences, with roughly 44% as singletons. Details on this clonotype: The antigen is undetermined.

The source of this sequence is a human donor in good health (CMV status not recorded). Some clones in this sample may be carry-over from other donors' samples. Sequences were derived from CD8+ T cells from cultured PBMCs, sampled from culture after CMV antigen stimulation. The chain joins TRBV20-1 to TRBJ1-6; D ambiguous. As DNA, the CDR3 is TGCAGTGCTCGCCGGGGATATAATTCACCCCTCCACTTT. Its protein is CSARRGYNSPLHF.